The sequence of this T cell receptor beta chain was determined in a study of blood T cell repertoires in COVID-19. Between the trimmed V and J ends, which lost 7 bases and 5 bases, there was a span of 15 bases. Germline V gene lookup returns CDR1 LNHDA and CDR2 SQIVND (reference sequence). This CDR3 is built from 14 residues. TCRdb keeps only in-frame clones here, not all; method: immunoSEQ multiplex PCR. The table shows a few hundred thousand clones, with around 87% occurring only once. The rearrangement uses TRBV19 and TRBJ1-5, with D perhaps TRBD1 (6 bases). The sequencing sample was made of PBMCs or T cells enriched from blood (not recorded which). This TCR was sampled from a woman in her fifties or sixties who had recovered from COVID-19. The chain's CDR3 is CASISTGWDQPQHF. CDR3 DNA: TGTGCCAGTATATCGACAGGTTGGGATCAGCCCCAGCATTTT.